This T cell receptor (beta chain) comes out of a study of T and B cells in COVID-19 patients. Study conclusions and caveats: Blood from mildly ill patients while symptomatic, and early samples from severe cases, were scarce. Sorted SARS-CoV-2-responsive or tetramer+ T cells and CD4+, regulatory and CD8+ subsets were not yet sequenced.

Germline loops: CDR1 LNHDA, CDR2 SQIVND (reference sequence). The CDR3 spans 16 residues. V shed 3 bases and J 4 bases; nucleotides not matched to a gene: 8. Each TRB amplification used roughly 220-550 ng of genomic DNA from blood. In this sample, this clonotype turned up many times. The antigen is not known. BIOMED2 TRB-A/B primer pools were used in multiplex TRB PCR. TCRdb re-derived calls from the multiplex PCR reads in MiXCR, one entry per CDR3 protein. The table lists over 15,000 distinct CDR3 sequences, around a third of them singletons. The clonotype originates from a human donor with active COVID-19. The chain links TRBV19 to TRBJ2-5; 10 bases map to TRBD1. Sequenced material: blood. This CDR3 reads CASSINRDRGRETQYF. The CDR3 nucleotides read TGTGCCAGTAGTATTAACCGGGACAGGGGTAGAGAGACCCAGTACTTC.